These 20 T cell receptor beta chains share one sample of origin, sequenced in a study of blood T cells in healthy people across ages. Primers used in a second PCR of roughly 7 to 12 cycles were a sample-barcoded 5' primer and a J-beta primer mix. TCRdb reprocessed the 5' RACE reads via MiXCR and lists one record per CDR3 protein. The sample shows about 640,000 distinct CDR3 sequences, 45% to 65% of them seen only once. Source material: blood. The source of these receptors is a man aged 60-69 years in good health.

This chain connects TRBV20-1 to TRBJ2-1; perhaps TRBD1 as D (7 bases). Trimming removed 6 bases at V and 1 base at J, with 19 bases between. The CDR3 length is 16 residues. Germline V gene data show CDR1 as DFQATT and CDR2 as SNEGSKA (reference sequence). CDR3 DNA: TGCAGTGCCCACTTCCAGGGGGGCTCTTCCTACAATGAGCAGTTCTTC. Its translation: CSAHFQGGSSYNEQFF.

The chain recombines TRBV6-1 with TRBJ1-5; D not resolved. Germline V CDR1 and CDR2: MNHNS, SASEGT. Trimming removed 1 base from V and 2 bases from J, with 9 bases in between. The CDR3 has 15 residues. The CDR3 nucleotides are TGTGCCAGCAGTGAAGGGTCCATGGGCAATCAGCCCCAGCATTTT. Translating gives CASSEGSMGNQPQHF.

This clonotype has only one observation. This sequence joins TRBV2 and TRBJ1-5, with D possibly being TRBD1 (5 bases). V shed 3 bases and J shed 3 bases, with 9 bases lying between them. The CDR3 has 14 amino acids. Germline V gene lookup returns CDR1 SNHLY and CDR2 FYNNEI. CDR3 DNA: TGTGCCAGCAGTGAGGCGGACAACAATCAGCCCCAGCATTTT. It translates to CASSEADNNQPQHF.

DNA for the CDR3: TGCGCCAGCAGCTCCTCTGCCGGGGCTACCCAGTACTTC. This gives the protein CASSSSAGATQYF. This rearrangement joins TRBV10-2 to TRBJ2-5, with D perhaps TRBD1 or TRBD2 (5 bases each). Trimming left V 6 bases short and J 8 bases short, with 16 bases between. This CDR3 contains 13 residues. The germline CDR1 and CDR2 sequences are WSHSY and SAAADI.

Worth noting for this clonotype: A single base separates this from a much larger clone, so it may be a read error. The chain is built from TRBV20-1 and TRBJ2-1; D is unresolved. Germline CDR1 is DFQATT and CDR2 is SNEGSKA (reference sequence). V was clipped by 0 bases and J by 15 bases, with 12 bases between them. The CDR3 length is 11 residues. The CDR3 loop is CSARDSHHTFF. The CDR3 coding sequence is TGCAGTGCTAGAGATTCCCACCACACGTTCTTC.

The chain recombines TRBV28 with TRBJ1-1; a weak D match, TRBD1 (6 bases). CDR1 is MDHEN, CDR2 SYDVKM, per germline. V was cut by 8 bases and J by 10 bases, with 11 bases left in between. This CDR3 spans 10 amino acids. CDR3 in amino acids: CASAGTLAFF. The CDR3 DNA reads TGTGCCAGCGCCGGGACACTAGCTTTCTTT.

CDR3: CAISEPRGLAGSSTDTQYF. The CDR3 bases are TGTGCCATCAGTGAGCCTAGGGGACTAGCAGGGAGTAGCACAGATACGCAGTATTTT. This rearrangement joins TRBV10-3 to TRBJ2-3; 9 bases are shared with TRBD2. V lost 2 bases, J lost 0 bases, and 12 bases stayed unmatched. The germline gives CDR1 ENHRY, CDR2 SYGVKD. The CDR3 runs 19 residues.

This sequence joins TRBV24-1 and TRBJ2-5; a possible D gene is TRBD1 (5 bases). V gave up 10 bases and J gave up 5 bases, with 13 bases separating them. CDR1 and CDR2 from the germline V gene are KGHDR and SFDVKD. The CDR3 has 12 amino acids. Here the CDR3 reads CATGDSVETQYF. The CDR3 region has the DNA TGTGCCACGGGTGACAGTGTGGAGACCCAGTACTTC.

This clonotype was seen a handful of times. The CDR3 loop reads CASSLGQRGTQYF. The CDR3 bases are TGTGCCAGCAGTCTAGGACAGAGAGGGACCCAGTACTTC. The chain uses TRBV27 and TRBJ2-5, with D perhaps TRBD1 (6 bases). Trimming took off 5 bases at V and 7 bases at J, with 14 bases between the two ends. This CDR3 is built from 13 residues. Germline CDR1 and CDR2: MNHEY and SMNVEV (reference sequence).

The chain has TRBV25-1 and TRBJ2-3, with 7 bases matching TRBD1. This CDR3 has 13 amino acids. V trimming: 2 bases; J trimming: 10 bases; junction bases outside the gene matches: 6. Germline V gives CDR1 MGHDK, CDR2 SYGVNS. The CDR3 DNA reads TGTGCCAGCAGTGAACCTCGGACAGGTGCGCAGTATTTT. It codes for CASSEPRTGAQYF.

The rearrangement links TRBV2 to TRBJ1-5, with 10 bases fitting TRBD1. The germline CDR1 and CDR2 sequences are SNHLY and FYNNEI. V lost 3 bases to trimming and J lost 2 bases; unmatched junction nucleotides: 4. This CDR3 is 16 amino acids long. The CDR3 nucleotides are TGTGCCAGCAGTGACCGGACAGGGGGTGGCAATCAGCCCCAGCATTTT. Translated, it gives CASSDRTGGGNQPQHF.

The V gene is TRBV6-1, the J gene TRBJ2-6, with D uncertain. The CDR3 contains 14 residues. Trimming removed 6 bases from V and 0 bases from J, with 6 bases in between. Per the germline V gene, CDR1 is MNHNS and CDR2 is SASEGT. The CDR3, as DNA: TGTGCCAGCAGGGCTGACTCTGGGGCCAACGTCCTGACTTTC. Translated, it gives CASRADSGANVLTF.

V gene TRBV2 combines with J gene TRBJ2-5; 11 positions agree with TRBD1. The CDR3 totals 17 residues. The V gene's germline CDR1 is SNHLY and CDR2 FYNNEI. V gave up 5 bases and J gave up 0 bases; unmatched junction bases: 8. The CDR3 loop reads CASSQGQGALNQETQYF. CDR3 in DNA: TGTGCCAGCAGTCAAGGACAGGGGGCCTTAAACCAAGAGACCCAGTACTTC.

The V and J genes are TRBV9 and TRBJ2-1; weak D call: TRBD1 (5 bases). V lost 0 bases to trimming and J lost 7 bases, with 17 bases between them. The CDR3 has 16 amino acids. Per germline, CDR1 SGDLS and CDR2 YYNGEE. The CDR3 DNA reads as TGTGCCAGCAGCGTAGATCTACAGGCCGCTCGAAATGAGCAGTTCTTC. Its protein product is CASSVDLQAARNEQFF.

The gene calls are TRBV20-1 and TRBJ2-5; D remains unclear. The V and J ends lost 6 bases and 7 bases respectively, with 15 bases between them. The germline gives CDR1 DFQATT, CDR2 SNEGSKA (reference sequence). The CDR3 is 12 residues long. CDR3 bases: TGCAGTGCCCCGGGTCTTGCGAGGACCCAGTACTTC. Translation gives CSAPGLARTQYF.

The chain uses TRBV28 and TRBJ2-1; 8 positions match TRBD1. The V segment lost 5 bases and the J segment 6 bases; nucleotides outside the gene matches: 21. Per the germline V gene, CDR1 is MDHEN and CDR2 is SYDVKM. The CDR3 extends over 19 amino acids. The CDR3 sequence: CASSPPSTGDMWVGNEQFF. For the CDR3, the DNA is TGTGCCAGCAGTCCCCCCTCGACAGGGGATATGTGGGTCGGCAATGAGCAGTTCTTC.

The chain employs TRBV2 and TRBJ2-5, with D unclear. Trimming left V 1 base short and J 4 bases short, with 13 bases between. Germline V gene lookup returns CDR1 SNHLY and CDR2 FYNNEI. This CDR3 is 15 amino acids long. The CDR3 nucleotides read TGTGCCAGCAGTGAAGTCATTGGGTTTGGAGAGACCCAGTACTTC. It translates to CASSEVIGFGETQYF.

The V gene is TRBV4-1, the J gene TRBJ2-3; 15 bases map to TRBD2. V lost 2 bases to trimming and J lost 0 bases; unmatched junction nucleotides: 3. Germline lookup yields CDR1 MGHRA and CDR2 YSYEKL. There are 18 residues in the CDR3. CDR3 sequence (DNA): TGCGCCAGCAGCCAACGGACTAGCGGGGGGGCTAGCACAGATACGCAGTATTTT. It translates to CASSQRTSGGASTDTQYF.

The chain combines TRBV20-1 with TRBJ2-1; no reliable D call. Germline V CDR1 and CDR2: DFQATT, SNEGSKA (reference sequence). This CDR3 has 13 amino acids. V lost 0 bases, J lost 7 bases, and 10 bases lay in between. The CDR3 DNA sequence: TGCAGTGCTAGAGAACCTTCCGGGAATGAGCAGTTCTTC. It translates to CSAREPSGNEQFF.

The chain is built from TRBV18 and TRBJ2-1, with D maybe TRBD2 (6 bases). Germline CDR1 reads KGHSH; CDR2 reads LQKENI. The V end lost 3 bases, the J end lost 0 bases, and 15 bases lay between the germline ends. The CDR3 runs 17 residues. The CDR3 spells CASSPRELGSSYNEQFF. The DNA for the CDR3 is TGTGCCAGCTCACCTCGGGAGCTAGGGAGCTCCTACAATGAGCAGTTCTTC.